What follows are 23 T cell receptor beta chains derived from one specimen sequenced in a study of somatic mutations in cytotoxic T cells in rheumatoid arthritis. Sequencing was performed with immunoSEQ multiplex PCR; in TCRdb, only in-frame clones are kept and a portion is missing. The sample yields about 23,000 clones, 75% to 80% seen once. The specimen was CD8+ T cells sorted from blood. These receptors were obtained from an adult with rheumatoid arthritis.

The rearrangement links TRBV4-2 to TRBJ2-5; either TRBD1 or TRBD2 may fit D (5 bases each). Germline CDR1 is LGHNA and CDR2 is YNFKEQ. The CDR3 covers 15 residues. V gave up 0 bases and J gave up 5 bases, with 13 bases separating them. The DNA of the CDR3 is TGTGCCAGCAGCCAAGAAGGGGCCCGAGGGGAGACCCAGTACTTC. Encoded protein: CASSQEGARGETQYF.

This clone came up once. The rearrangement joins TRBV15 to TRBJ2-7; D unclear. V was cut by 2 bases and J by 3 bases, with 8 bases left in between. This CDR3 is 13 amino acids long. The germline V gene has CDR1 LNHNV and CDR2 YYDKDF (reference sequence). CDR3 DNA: TGTGCCACCAGCAGACGCCCCTTCTACGAGCAGTACTTC. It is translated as CATSRRPFYEQYF.

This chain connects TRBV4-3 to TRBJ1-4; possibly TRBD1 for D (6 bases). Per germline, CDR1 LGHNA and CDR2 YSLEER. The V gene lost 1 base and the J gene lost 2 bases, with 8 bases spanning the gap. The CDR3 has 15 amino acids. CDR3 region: CASSQGTGTNEKLFF. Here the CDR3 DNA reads TGCGCCAGCAGCCAAGGAACAGGGACTAATGAAAAACTGTTTTTT.

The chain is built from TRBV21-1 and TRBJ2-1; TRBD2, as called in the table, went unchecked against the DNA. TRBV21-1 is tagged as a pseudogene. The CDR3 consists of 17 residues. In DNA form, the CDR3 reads TGTGCCAACCCGGGACTAGCGGTTTGGGTTATTACGAATGAGCAGTTCTTC. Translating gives CANPGLAVWVITNEQFF.

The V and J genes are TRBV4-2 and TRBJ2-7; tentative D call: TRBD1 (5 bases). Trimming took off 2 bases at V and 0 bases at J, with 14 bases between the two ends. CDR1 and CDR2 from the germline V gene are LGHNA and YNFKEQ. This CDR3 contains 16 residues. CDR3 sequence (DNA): TGTGCCAGCAGCCAACTCTACCAGGGAAGCTCCTACGAGCAGTACTTC. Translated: CASSQLYQGSSYEQYF.

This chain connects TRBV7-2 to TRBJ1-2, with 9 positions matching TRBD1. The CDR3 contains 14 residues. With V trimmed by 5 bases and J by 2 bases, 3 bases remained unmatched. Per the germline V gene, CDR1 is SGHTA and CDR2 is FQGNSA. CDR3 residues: CASSPGQGNYGYTF. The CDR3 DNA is TGTGCCAGCAGCCCCGGACAGGGGAACTATGGCTACACCTTC.

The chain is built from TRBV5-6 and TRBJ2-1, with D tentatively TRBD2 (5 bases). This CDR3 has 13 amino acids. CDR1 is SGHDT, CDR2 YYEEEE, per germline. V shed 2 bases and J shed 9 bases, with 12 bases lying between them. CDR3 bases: TGTGCCAGCAGCTTCCTTACGGGGAGTGAGCAGTTCTTC. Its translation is CASSFLTGSEQFF.

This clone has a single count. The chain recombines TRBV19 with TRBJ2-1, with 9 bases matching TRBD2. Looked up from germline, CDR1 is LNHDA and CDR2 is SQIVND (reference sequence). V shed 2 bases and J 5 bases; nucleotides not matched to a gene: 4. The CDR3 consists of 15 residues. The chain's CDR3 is CASSITVAGDNEQFF. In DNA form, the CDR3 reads TGTGCCAGTAGTATAACGGTAGCGGGAGACAATGAGCAGTTCTTC.

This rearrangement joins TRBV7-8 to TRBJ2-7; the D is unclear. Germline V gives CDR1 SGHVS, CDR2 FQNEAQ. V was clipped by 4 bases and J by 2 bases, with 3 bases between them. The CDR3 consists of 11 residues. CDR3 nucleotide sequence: TGTGCCAGCAGCTCCCCCTACGAGCAGTACTTC. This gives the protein CASSSPYEQYF.

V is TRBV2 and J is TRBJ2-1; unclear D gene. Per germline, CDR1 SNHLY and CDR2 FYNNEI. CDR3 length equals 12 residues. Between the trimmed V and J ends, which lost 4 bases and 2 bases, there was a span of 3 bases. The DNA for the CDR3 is TGTGCCAGCAGTGTTACCTACAATGAGCAGTTCTTC. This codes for CASSVTYNEQFF. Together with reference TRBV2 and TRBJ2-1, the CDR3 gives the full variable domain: EPEVTQTPSHQVTQMGQEVILRCVPISNHLYFYWYRQILGQKVEFLVSFYNNEISEKSEIFDDQFSVERPDGSNFTLKIRSTKLEDSAMYFCASSVTYNEQFFGPGTRLTVL.

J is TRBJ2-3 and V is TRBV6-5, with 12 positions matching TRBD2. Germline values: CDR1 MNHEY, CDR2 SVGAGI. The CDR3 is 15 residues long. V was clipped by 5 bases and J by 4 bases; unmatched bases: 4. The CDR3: CASSQTSGSPDTQYF. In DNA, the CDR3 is TGTGCCAGCAGTCAGACTAGCGGGAGTCCAGATACGCAGTATTTT.

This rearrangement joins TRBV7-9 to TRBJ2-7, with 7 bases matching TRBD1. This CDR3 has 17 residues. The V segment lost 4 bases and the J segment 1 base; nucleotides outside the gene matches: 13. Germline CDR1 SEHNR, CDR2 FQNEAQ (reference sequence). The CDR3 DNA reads TGTGCCAGCAGCTCTCCGGAGACAGGGTCCGGTTCCTACGAGCAGTACTTC. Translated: CASSSPETGSGSYEQYF.

The CDR3 DNA reads as TGTGCCAGCAGTCCGACAGCCGACACCTCCTACGAGCAGTACTTC. Residues: CASSPTADTSYEQYF. The J gene is TRBJ2-7, the V gene TRBV6-6, with a possible D match to TRBD1 (5 bases). The CDR3 is 15 amino acids. V lost 5 bases to trimming and J lost 0 bases, with 14 bases between them. Looked up from germline, CDR1 is MNHNY and CDR2 is SVGAGI (reference sequence).

CDR3 bases: TGTGCCAGCAGCTTCAATCTAAACACTGAAGCTTTCTTT. Protein product: CASSFNLNTEAFF. The chain links TRBV7-2 to TRBJ1-1, with D unresolved. This CDR3 has 13 amino acids. Trimming took off 3 bases at V and 2 bases at J, with 7 bases between the two ends. CDR1 is SGHTA and CDR2 is FQGNSA in the germline V gene.

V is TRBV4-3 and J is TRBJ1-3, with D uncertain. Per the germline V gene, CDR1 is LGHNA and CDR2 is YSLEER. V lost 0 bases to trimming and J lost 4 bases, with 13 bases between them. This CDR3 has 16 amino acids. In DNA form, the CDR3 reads TGCGCCAGCAGCCAAGATTGGTCAGGAAGGGGAAACACCATATATTTT. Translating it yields CASSQDWSGRGNTIYF.

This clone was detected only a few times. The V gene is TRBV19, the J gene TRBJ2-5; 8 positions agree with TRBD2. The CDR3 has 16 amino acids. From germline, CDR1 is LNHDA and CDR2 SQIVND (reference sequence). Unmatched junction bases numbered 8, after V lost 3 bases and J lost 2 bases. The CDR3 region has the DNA TGTGCCAGTAGTATTATTGCGACTAGCGCTCAAGAGACCCAGTACTTC. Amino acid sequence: CASSIIATSAQETQYF. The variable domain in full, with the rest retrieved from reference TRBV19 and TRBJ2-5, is DGGITQSPKYLFRKEGQNVTLSCEQNLNHDAMYWYRQDPGQGLRLIYYSQIVNDFQKGDIAEGYSVSREKKESFPLTVTSAQKNPTAFYLCASSIIATSAQETQYFGPGTRLLVL.

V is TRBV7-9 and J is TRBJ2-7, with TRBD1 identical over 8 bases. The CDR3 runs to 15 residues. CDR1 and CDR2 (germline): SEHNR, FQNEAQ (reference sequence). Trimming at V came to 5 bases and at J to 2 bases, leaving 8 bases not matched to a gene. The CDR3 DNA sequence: TGTGCCAGCAGCCTCGGACAGGGAGCTGCCTACGAGCAGTACTTC. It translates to CASSLGQGAAYEQYF.

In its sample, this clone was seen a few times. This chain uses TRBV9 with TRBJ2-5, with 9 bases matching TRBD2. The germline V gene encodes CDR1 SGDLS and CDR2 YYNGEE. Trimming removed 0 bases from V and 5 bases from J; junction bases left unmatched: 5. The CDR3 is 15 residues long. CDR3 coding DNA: TGTGCCAGCAGCGTAGGGACTAGCGATGGCGAGACCCAGTACTTC. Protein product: CASSVGTSDGETQYF.

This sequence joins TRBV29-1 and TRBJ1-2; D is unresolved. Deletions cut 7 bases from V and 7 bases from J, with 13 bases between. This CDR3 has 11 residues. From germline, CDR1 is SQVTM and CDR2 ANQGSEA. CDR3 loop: CSATVAGGYTF. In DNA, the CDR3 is TGCAGCGCCACGGTAGCGGGTGGCTACACCTTC. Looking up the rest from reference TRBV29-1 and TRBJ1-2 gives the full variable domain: SAVISQKPSRDICQRGTSLTIQCQVDSQVTMMFWYRQQPGQSLTLIATANQGSEATYESGFVIDKFPISRPNLTFSTLTVSNMSPEDSSIYLCSATVAGGYTFGSGTRLTVV.

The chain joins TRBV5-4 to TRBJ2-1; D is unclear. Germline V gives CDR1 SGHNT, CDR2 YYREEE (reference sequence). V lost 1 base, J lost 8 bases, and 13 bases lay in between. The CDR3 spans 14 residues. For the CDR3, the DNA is TGTGCCAGCAGCTTGCTGCTGTTGGCACATGAGCAGTTCTTC. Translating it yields CASSLLLLAHEQFF.

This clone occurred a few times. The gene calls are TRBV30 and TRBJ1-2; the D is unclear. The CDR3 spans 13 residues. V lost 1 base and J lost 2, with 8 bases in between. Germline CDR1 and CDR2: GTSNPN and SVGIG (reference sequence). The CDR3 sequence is CAWSEGQNYGYTF. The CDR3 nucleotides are TGTGCCTGGAGTGAGGGTCAGAACTATGGCTACACCTTC.

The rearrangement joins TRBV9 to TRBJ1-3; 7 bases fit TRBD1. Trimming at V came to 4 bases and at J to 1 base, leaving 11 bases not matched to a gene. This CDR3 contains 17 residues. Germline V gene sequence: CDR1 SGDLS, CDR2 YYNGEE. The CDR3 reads CASSPRDRASSGNTIYF. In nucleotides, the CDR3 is TGTGCCAGCAGCCCCCGGGACAGAGCTTCGTCTGGAAACACCATATATTTT.

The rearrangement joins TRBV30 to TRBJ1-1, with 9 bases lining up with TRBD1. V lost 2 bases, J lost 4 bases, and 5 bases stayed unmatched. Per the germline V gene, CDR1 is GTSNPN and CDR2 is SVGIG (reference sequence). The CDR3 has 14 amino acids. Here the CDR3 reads CAWSPGTGFTEAFF. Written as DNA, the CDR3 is TGTGCCTGGAGTCCCGGGACAGGGTTCACTGAAGCTTTCTTT.